The rows below give T cell receptor beta chains drawn from one sample of a study of T cell changes during pregnancy in multiple sclerosis. TCRdb's table, derived via immunoSEQ multiplex PCR, lists solely in-frame clones and lacks some. The sample includes roughly 60,000 clones, more than 80% of them seen just once. The specimen was CD4+ T cells from peripheral blood mononuclear cells, collected in the first trimester of pregnancy. The origin of the receptors is a female donor with multiple sclerosis, enrolled in a pregnancy study. Each CDR3 is given with its conserved first and last residue. A D gene is named only where the DNA matches it firmly. Clone size is given for some rows only: seen once, a few or many times, or a class if the clone is expanded.

TRBV2	TRBJ2-7	-	-	CASSPGQFYEQYF	TGTGCCAGCAGTCCAGGACAGTTCTACGAGCAGTACTTC
TRBV2	TRBJ2-7	-	-	CASSLGGEQYF	TGTGCCAGCAGCCTCGGAGGCGAGCAGTACTTC
TRBV7-2	TRBJ2-3	-	-	CASSLGLVDTQYF	TGTGCCAGCAGCTTAGGGCTAGTGGATACGCAGTATTTT
TRBV18	TRBJ2-1	TRBD2	-	CASSPPGREGINNEQFF	TGTGCCAGCTCACCACCGGGCCGGGAGGGGATTAACAATGAGCAGTTCTTC
TRBV5-6	TRBJ1-1	-	-	CASSLVGRGVEAFF	TGTGCCAGCAGCTTGGTCGGCAGGGGCGTTGAAGCTTTCTTT
TRBV7-9	TRBJ2-1	TRBD2	-	CASSFVAGVRNEQFF	TGTGCCAGCAGCTTCGTAGCGGGAGTGAGAAATGAGCAGTTCTTC
TRBV6-1	TRBJ2-3	-	-	CASSAGPSTDTQYF	TGTGCCAGCAGCGCGGGCCCGAGCACAGATACGCAGTATTTT
TRBV28	TRBJ2-7	TRBD2	-	CASSSPGTSGRLTF	TGTGCCAGCAGCTCGCCCGGGACTAGCGGGAGGCTCACCTTC
TRBV4-3	TRBJ2-7	TRBD1	-	CASSQDPRGPYEQYF	TGCGCCAGCAGCCAAGATCCCAGGGGGCCCTACGAGCAGTACTTC
TRBV19	TRBJ2-6	-	-	CASSKTASSGANVLTF	TGTGCCAGTAGTAAGACAGCCAGCTCTGGGGCCAACGTCCTGACTTTC
TRBV19	TRBJ2-5	TRBD1	-	CASSTGEETQYF	TGTGCCAGTAGCACAGGGGAAGAGACCCAGTACTTC
TRBV7-2	TRBJ2-7	TRBD2	-	CASSGPSGRAGYEQYF	TGTGCCAGCAGCGGTCCAAGCGGGAGGGCCGGCTACGAGCAGTACTTC
TRBV19	TRBJ2-3	-	-	CASRPSATDTQYF	TGTGCCAGTAGGCCTAGCGCGACAGATACGCAGTATTTT
TRBV11-2	TRBJ2-5	TRBD1	-	CASIRQGDETQYF	TGTGCCAGCATTCGACAGGGAGACGAGACCCAGTACTTC
TRBV14	TRBJ2-1	-	-	CASSHLYNEQFF	TGTGCCAGCAGCCATTTATACAATGAGCAGTTCTTC
TRBV19	TRBJ2-2	TRBD1	-	CASMVTGSTGELFF	TGTGCCAGTATGGTGACAGGGTCCACCGGGGAGCTGTTTTTT
TRBV6-1	TRBJ1-3	-	once	CASRTGDLSGNTIYF	TGTGCCAGCAGGACAGGAGACCTCTCTGGAAACACCATATATTTT
TRBV13	TRBJ1-2	-	-	CASSKMRVGGYTF	TGTGCCAGCAGCAAGATGCGGGTGGGTGGCTACACCTTC
TRBV28	TRBJ2-7	-	-	CATEDRDKAYEQYF	TGTGCCACCGAGGACCGGGACAAGGCCTACGAGCAGTACTTC
TRBV30	TRBJ2-7	-	-	CAWSRSQYEQYF	TGTGCCTGGAGTCGAAGTCAGTACGAGCAGTACTTC
TRBV2	TRBJ2-3	-	-	CALGEVFTDTQYF	TGTGCCTTAGGGGAGGTTTTCACAGATACGCAGTATTTT
TRBV7-8	TRBJ2-1	-	-	CASSSGTGAGFHYNEQFF	TGTGCCAGCAGCAGCGGGACAGGCGCGGGATTCCATTACAATGAGCAGTTCTTC
TRBV27	TRBJ1-5	-	-	CASSLEHESNQPQHF	TGTGCCAGCAGTTTAGAACATGAAAGCAATCAGCCCCAGCATTTT
TRBV19	TRBJ1-1	-	-	CASSIRRDTEAFF	TGTGCCAGTAGTATTAGACGGGACACTGAAGCTTTCTTT
TRBV7-2	TRBJ2-5	TRBD2	-	CASSLRGLAGGHQETQYF	TGTGCCAGCAGCTTAAGGGGACTAGCGGGGGGGCACCAAGAGACCCAGTACTTC
TRBV7-9	TRBJ1-4	-	once	CASSLAGATNEKLFF	TGTGCCAGCAGCTTAGCGGGAGCAACTAATGAAAAACTGTTTTTT
TRBV5-8	TRBJ2-2	TRBD1	-	CASSLQGDLAGELFF	TGTGCCAGCAGCTTGCAGGGGGATCTTGCCGGGGAGCTGTTTTTT
TRBV28	TRBJ1-5	-	-	CASSSPRVVGNQPQHF	TGTGCCAGCAGTTCTCCCAGGGTCGTTGGCAATCAGCCCCAGCATTTT
TRBV29-1	TRBJ2-2	-	-	CSVLGGSGELFF	TGCAGCGTTCTCGGGGGATCCGGGGAGCTGTTTTTT
TRBV5-8	TRBJ1-6	TRBD1	-	CASSLGQGPRYNSPLHF	TGTGCCAGCAGCTTGGGACAGGGACCACGCTATAATTCACCCCTCCACTTT
TRBV5-1	TRBJ2-2	TRBD1	-	CASSLRGGAGWTGELFF	TGCGCCAGCAGCTTGAGAGGGGGCGCGGGTTGGACCGGGGAGCTGTTTTTT
TRBV28	TRBJ1-2	-	-	CASSSGWGYGYTF	TGTGCCAGCAGTTCGGGGTGGGGCTATGGCTACACCTTC
TRBV9	TRBJ2-3	-	-	CASSVGTGVTDTQYF	TGTGCCAGCAGCGTAGGGACGGGGGTCACAGATACGCAGTATTTT
TRBV19	TRBJ2-6	-	-	CASGSSGANVLTF	TGTGCCAGCGGGTCCTCTGGGGCCAACGTCCTGACTTTC
TRBV5-5	TRBJ1-3	TRBD1	-	CASSIRDRGESSGNTIYF	TGTGCCAGCAGCATAAGGGACAGGGGTGAGAGCTCTGGAAACACCATATATTTT
TRBV6-1	TRBJ1-1	-	-	CASSDPGMNTEAFF	TGTGCCAGCAGTGACCCGGGGATGAACACTGAAGCTTTCTTT
TRBV9	TRBJ1-2	-	-	CASSGSSYGYTF	TGTGCCAGCAGCGGGAGCAGCTATGGCTACACCTTC
TRBV30	TRBJ1-6	-	-	CAWSAGRLGNSPLHF	TGTGCCTGGAGCGCCGGGAGGTTGGGTAATTCACCCCTCCACTTT
TRBV7-8	TRBJ2-1	TRBD1	few	CASSSRTGGNEQFF	TGTGCCAGCAGCTCCCGGACAGGGGGCAATGAGCAGTTCTTC
TRBV6-5	TRBJ1-1	TRBD1	-	CASSYSGTGGTEAFF	TGTGCCAGCAGTTACTCAGGGACAGGGGGCACTGAAGCTTTCTTT
TRBV7-2	TRBJ1-1	TRBD1	-	CASSPDGQGLTEAFF	TGTGCCAGCAGCCCTGATGGACAGGGCTTAACTGAAGCTTTCTTT
TRBV7-3	TRBJ2-3	-	once	CASSLRALAHSTDTQYF	TGTGCCAGCAGCTTAAGGGCTCTGGCCCATAGCACAGATACGCAGTATTTT